What follows are 22 T cell receptor beta chains derived from one specimen sequenced in a study of cytomegalovirus exposure and HLA in healthy donors. PCR primers comprised 60 Vbeta and 13 Jbeta primers. Only in-frame clones appear in the TCRdb table, and some are missing; sequencing was by immunoSEQ multiplex PCR. This repertoire includes around 74,000 clones. The material sequenced was PBMCs. These receptors originate from a man aged 25-45 years in good health and CMV-seronegative.

The rearrangement links TRBV6-5 to TRBJ2-3, with TRBD1 as a possible D gene (5 bases). Germline-derived CDR1 and CDR2 are MNHEY and SVGAGI. V lost 5 bases and J lost 4, with 7 bases in between. The CDR3 has 12 amino acids. CDR3 nucleotide sequence: TGTGCCAGCAGTCAGGGCGCAGATACGCAGTATTTT. It encodes CASSQGADTQYF.

The chain is built from TRBV27 and TRBJ2-2, with D perhaps matching TRBD2 (6 bases). Trimming took 8 bases from V and 0 from J, leaving 19 bases between them. Germline V gene sequence: CDR1 MNHEY, CDR2 SMNVEV (reference sequence). This CDR3 has 17 amino acids. CDR3: CASFLNVDYANTGELFF. The CDR3 nucleotides read TGTGCCAGCTTTCTTAACGTGGACTACGCGAACACCGGGGAGCTGTTTTTT.

The chain couples TRBV19 to TRBJ1-2; TRBD1 agrees at 7 bases. Germline lookup yields CDR1 LNHDA and CDR2 SQIVND (reference sequence). CDR3 length equals 12 residues. J was trimmed by 4 bases and V by 6 bases; bases with no gene match: 2. CDR3: CASSGQAYGYTF. As DNA, the CDR3 is TGTGCCAGTAGCGGACAGGCCTATGGCTACACCTTC.

The chain couples TRBV5-1 to TRBJ2-7, with 7 nucleotides matching TRBD1. The CDR3 has 16 residues. Germline trimming cut 4 bases from V and 3 bases from J; bases unmatched to any gene: 13. The germline gives CDR1 SGHRS, CDR2 YFSETQ. The DNA for the CDR3 is TGCGCCAGCAGCACTCGAGCCGGGACAGCGAACTACGAGCAGTACTTC. This encodes CASSTRAGTANYEQYF.

Comments on this clone: The missing conserved phenylalanine or tryptophan at the end of this CDR3 makes a read error likely. The chain combines TRBV19 with TRBJ2-3; 8 nucleotides line up with TRBD2. Germline V lookup: CDR1 LNHDA, CDR2 SQIVND (reference sequence). J was trimmed by 2 bases and V by 2 bases; bases with no gene match: 3. This CDR3 contains 15 residues. CDR3 sequence reads: CASSITSGVTDTQYL. The CDR3 DNA is TGTGCCAGTAGTATAACTAGCGGAGTCACAGATACGCAGTATTTG.

The chain uses TRBV5-8 and TRBJ2-5; 14 positions match TRBD2. In germline, CDR1 is SGHTS, CDR2 YDEGEE. V lost 0 bases and J lost 5; bases outside the gene matches: 3. CDR3 length: 16 amino acids. Here the CDR3 DNA reads TGTGCCAGCAGCTTGGGACTAGCGGGAGGGTTGGAGACCCAGTACTTC. Residues: CASSLGLAGGLETQYF.

CDR3 sequence reads: CASTSTLGGTGYGYTF. The CDR3 DNA reads TGTGCCAGCACTTCCACACTGGGAGGGACAGGCTATGGCTACACCTTC. The genes are TRBV27 and TRBJ1-2; 8 nucleotides align to TRBD1. V was pared by 7 bases and J by 4 bases, with 14 bases of the junction left unmatched. The length of the CDR3 is 16 residues. In germline, CDR1 is MNHEY, CDR2 SMNVEV (reference sequence).

The rearrangement joins TRBV7-6 to TRBJ1-2; 8 positions match TRBD1. CDR3 length equals 13 residues. Trimming removed 3 bases from V and 5 bases from J; junction bases left unmatched: 2. CDR1 is SGHVS and CDR2 is FNYEAQ in the germline V gene. CDR3 residues: CASSLDRDYGYTF. DNA for the CDR3: TGTGCCAGCAGCTTGGACAGGGATTATGGCTACACCTTC. Supplemented by reference TRBV7-6 and TRBJ1-2, the full variable domain reads GAGVSQSPRYKVTKRGQDVALRCDPISGHVSLYWYRQALGQGPEFLTYFNYEAQQDKSGLPNDRFSAERPEGSISTLTIQRTEQRDSAMYRCASSLDRDYGYTFGSGTRLTVV.

Regarding this clone: Other DNA variants within this sample encode the same CDR3. V gene TRBV18 combines with J gene TRBJ1-4; 7 bases fit TRBD1. Germline CDR1 is KGHSH and CDR2 is LQKENI. This CDR3 is 15 amino acids long. J lost 2 bases, V lost 5 bases, and 5 bases had no gene match. As DNA, the CDR3 is TGTGCCAGCTCAGCGTGGGGACAGACTAATGAAAAACTGTTTTTT. As protein: CASSAWGQTNEKLFF.

CDR3 sequence reads: CASSLGMGAGYNEQFF. CDR3 bases: TGTGCCAGCAGCTTAGGGATGGGAGCGGGTTACAATGAGCAGTTCTTC. This sequence joins TRBV7-6 and TRBJ2-1; D may be TRBD2 (6 bases). CDR3 length equals 16 residues. Per the germline V gene, CDR1 is SGHVS and CDR2 is FNYEAQ. V dropped 1 base and J dropped 4 bases, with 14 bases sitting between them.

The chain employs TRBV5-5 and TRBJ2-7; 8 nucleotides line up with TRBD1. The CDR3 totals 14 residues. Germline V CDR1 and CDR2: SGHKS, YYEKEE (reference sequence). V shed 3 bases, J shed 3 bases, and the junction held 5 bases outside the gene matches. In DNA form, the CDR3 reads TGTGCCAGCAGCTCATTACAGGGGGGCTACGAGCAGTACTTC. It translates to CASSSLQGGYEQYF. The whole variable domain, filled in from reference TRBV5-5 and TRBJ2-7, reads DAGVTQSPTHLIKTRGQQVTLRCSPISGHKSVSWYQQVLGQGPQFIFQYYEKEERGRGNFPDRFSARQFPNYSSELNVNALLLGDSALYLCASSSLQGGYEQYFGPGTRLTVT.

The chain recombines TRBV18 with TRBJ2-1; D is unresolved. CDR1 is KGHSH and CDR2 is LQKENI in the germline V gene. The CDR3 runs 12 residues. V was cut by 2 bases and J by 10 bases, with 9 bases left in between. DNA of the CDR3: TGTGCCAGCTCACCAGCGGTGTGGGAGCAGTTCTTC. Translated, it gives CASSPAVWEQFF.

V gene TRBV4-2 combines with J gene TRBJ2-1; 10 bases align to TRBD2. Germline V gene sequence: CDR1 LGHNA, CDR2 YNFKEQ. CDR3 length: 19 amino acids. V dropped 1 base and J dropped 0; count of bases not matched to a gene: 9. Written as DNA, the CDR3 is TGTGCCAGCAGCCAAGGAGGGAGCGGGGGGGGAATCTCCTACAATGAGCAGTTCTTC. This gives the protein CASSQGGSGGGISYNEQFF.

The chain links TRBV7-2 to TRBJ1-2; D unclear. V lost 4 bases and J 2 bases, leaving 8 bases between the germline ends. This CDR3 has 13 amino acids. Germline-derived CDR1 and CDR2 are SGHTA and FQGNSA. The CDR3 reads CASSSGKNYGYTF. CDR3 in DNA: TGTGCCAGCAGCTCGGGAAAGAACTATGGCTACACCTTC.

V usage is TRBV6-4 and J usage is TRBJ1-2; 8 nucleotides line up with TRBD1. Trimming at V came to 5 bases and at J to 4 bases, leaving 6 bases not matched to a gene. The CDR3 has 14 residues. Germline loops: CDR1 MRHNA, CDR2 SNTAGT. CDR3 sequence: CASSPGGWGYGYTF. Written as DNA, the CDR3 is TGTGCCAGCAGTCCAGGGGGCTGGGGCTATGGCTACACCTTC.

The V call is TRBV9, the J call TRBJ2-1, with D possibly being TRBD2 (6 bases). The CDR3 is 14 amino acids. In germline, CDR1 is SGDLS, CDR2 YYNGEE. With 4 bases removed from V and 4 bases from J, the gap between germline ends came to 12 bases. CDR3 amino acids: CASSPRGSYNEQFF. The CDR3 DNA sequence: TGTGCCAGCAGCCCCCGGGGGAGTTACAATGAGCAGTTCTTC. The full variable domain, completed using reference TRBV9 and TRBJ2-1, is DSGVTQTPKHLITATGQRVTLRCSPRSGDLSVYWYQQSLDQGLQFLIQYYNGEERAKGNILERFSAQQFPDLHSELNLSSLELGDSALYFCASSPRGSYNEQFFGPGTRLTVL.

The chain uses TRBV7-2 and TRBJ2-2, with 7 bases identical to TRBD1. CDR3 length: 16 amino acids. Germline loops: CDR1 SGHTA, CDR2 FQGNSA. After removal of 6 bases from V and 0 bases from J, the junction contained 7 bases not matched to a gene. The CDR3 DNA reads TGTGCCAGCAGAAACCGGGACAGAGCGAACACCGGGGAGCTGTTTTTT. It is translated as CASRNRDRANTGELFF.

The rearrangement joins TRBV9 to TRBJ2-1; perhaps TRBD1 as D (6 bases). Per germline, CDR1 SGDLS and CDR2 YYNGEE. V lost 0 bases, J lost 5 bases, and 18 bases lay in between. The CDR3 runs 17 residues. Here the CDR3 reads CASSVGLDRSYHNEQFF. The CDR3 DNA sequence: TGTGCCAGCAGCGTAGGCCTTGACAGGTCCTACCACAATGAGCAGTTCTTC.

This chain joins TRBV5-5 and TRBJ2-7; 7 bases align to TRBD1. V lost 4 bases, J lost 5 bases, and 12 bases stayed unmatched. The CDR3 is 15 residues long. CDR1 is SGHKS, CDR2 YYEKEE, per germline (reference sequence). CDR3 amino acids: CASSVAGGQPHEQYF. CDR3 nucleotides: TGTGCCAGCAGCGTCGCAGGGGGTCAACCCCACGAGCAGTACTTC.

This rearrangement joins TRBV4-1 to TRBJ1-4; TRBD1 agrees at 10 bases. The V and J ends lost 0 bases and 4 bases, in that order; junction bases with no gene match: 11. CDR3 length: 19 amino acids. Germline V gene sequence: CDR1 MGHRA, CDR2 YSYEKL. CDR3 region: CASSQDGQGDRGINEKLFF. For the CDR3, the DNA is TGCGCCAGCAGCCAAGATGGACAGGGGGACAGGGGTATTAATGAAAAACTGTTTTTT.

This chain joins TRBV2 and TRBJ1-5; D might be TRBD1 (5 bases). The CDR3 consists of 13 residues. Germline V gives CDR1 SNHLY, CDR2 FYNNEI. V was pared by 8 bases and J by 5 bases, with 13 bases between. CDR3 bases: TGTGCCAGCCAACCGGGGGTCCATCAGCCCCAGCATTTT. It translates to CASQPGVHQPQHF.

V is TRBV27 and J is TRBJ2-1; the D gene is possibly TRBD1 (5 bases). There are 16 residues in the CDR3. V lost 2 bases to trimming and J lost 0 bases, with 11 bases between them. The germline V gene encodes CDR1 MNHEY and CDR2 SMNVEV (reference sequence). In nucleotides, the CDR3 is TGTGCCAGCAGTTTAAGGCAGGGTAACTCCTACAATGAGCAGTTCTTC. Translating it yields CASSLRQGNSYNEQFF.